This T cell receptor beta chain was recovered during a study of T cells in Graves' hyperthyroidism and ophthalmopathy. Ten or more counts support this clonotype. Its specificity is not known. The V end lost 3 bases, the J end lost 6 bases, and 18 bases lay between the germline ends. CDR1 and CDR2 from the germline V gene are MDHEN and SYDVKM. The CDR3 has 15 amino acids. Study outcomes and limitations: In validation, the model predicted ophthalmopathy. These predictions came a median about 6.5 months before onset. Most thyroid clonotypes that were expanded above 0.001 also turned up in blood.

Amplification yielded TCR beta CDR3 regions, with RNA transcripts as the source. A first-round RT-PCR of the TCR CDR3 used the HTBI primer set. TCRdb analysed the multiplex PCR reads with MiXCR anew, one entry per CDR3 protein. Here the sample spans under 450,000 distinct CDR3 sequences, approximately 15% being singletons. This receptor was obtained from a man aged 30 to 39 with Graves' hyperthyroidism that later progressed to Graves' ophthalmopathy. The sample consisted of blood. The gene calls are TRBV28 and TRBJ2-7, with TRBD1 as a possible D gene (6 bases). CDR3 nucleotides: TGTGCCAGCAGTTTTCATGGCAGGGGCATTAGCGAGCAGTACTTC. This gives the protein CASSFHGRGISEQYF.